A single sample gave rise to the 23 T cell receptor beta chains below, sequenced in a study of T cells expressing NK-cell markers. No DNA is given; TCRdb re-called the 5' RACE reads and lists each CDR3 protein once. Here the sample table reports approximately 420,000 distinct CDR3 sequences. Sequenced input: blood T cells: a sorted CD56 or NKG2C T cell subset, CD4+ or CD8+ T cells, or bulk PBMC T cells (not recorded which). The receptors were sampled from a woman in her fifties or sixties in good health.

The V and J genes are TRBV10-3 and TRBJ1-1; TCRdb lists TRBD1, though no DNA is available to test this call. CDR1 is ENHRY and CDR2 is SYGVKD in the germline V gene. This CDR3 comprises 14 residues. This chain's CDR3 is CAISESTYRGQAFF.

This chain links TRBV5-1 with TRBJ2-1; TCRdb outputs TRBD1, but without DNA this stays unchecked. The germline gives CDR1 SGHRS, CDR2 YFSETQ. The CDR3 contains 11 residues. CDR3 loop: CATFYGGEQFF.

The chain links TRBV29-1 to TRBJ1-1. The CDR3 extends over 14 amino acids. CDR1 and CDR2 (germline): SQVTM, ANQGSEA. The CDR3 spells CSAHWVSMNTEAFF.

This chain connects TRBV11-2 to TRBJ2-5; TCRdb lists TRBD2, though no DNA is available to test this call. The germline V gene has CDR1 SGHAT and CDR2 FQNNGV. The CDR3 sequence is 14 residues long. The CDR3 loop is CASSRGGRAETQYF.

This CDR3 is CASSEVTDYGYTF. This chain connects TRBV6-1 to TRBJ1-2. Germline V gene sequence: CDR1 MNHNS, CDR2 SASEGT. The CDR3 extends over 13 amino acids.

The chain employs TRBV5-1 and TRBJ2-3; TCRdb reports TRBD2, a call that lacks DNA to check it against. CDR1 is SGHRS and CDR2 is YFSETQ in the germline V gene. This CDR3 has 15 amino acids. This CDR3 reads CASHSGGASTDTQYF.

The genes are TRBV9 and TRBJ2-2; TCRdb returns TRBD2, unconfirmable since there is no DNA. The CDR3 covers 16 residues. Germline loops: CDR1 SGDLS, CDR2 YYNGEE. The CDR3: CASSLQTGLRAGELFF.

The genes are TRBV6-5 and TRBJ2-1; the TCRdb D gene call, TRBD2, has no DNA to confirm it. The germline CDR1 and CDR2 sequences are MNHEY and SVGAGI. This CDR3 region has 15 residues. This CDR3 reads CATKPPTSGYNEQFF.

J is TRBJ1-2 and V is TRBV5-1. Germline V gene sequence: CDR1 SGHRS, CDR2 YFSETQ. This CDR3 comprises 13 residues. The CDR3 reads CASSLERFYGYTF.

The chain recombines TRBV19 with TRBJ2-1; absent DNA, TCRdb's TRBD2 call cannot be checked. The CDR3 spans 15 residues. From germline, CDR1 is LNHDA and CDR2 SQIVND (reference sequence). The CDR3: CPSMARTSDYNEQFF.

CDR3 loop: CASSYTGLAVNNEQFF. The chain has TRBV6-5 and TRBJ2-1; TCRdb's assignment of TRBD2 cannot be checked, as there is no DNA. The CDR3 covers 16 residues. Per germline, CDR1 MNHEY and CDR2 SVGAGI.

The chain combines TRBV29-1 with TRBJ2-7. The V gene's germline CDR1 is SQVTM and CDR2 ANQGSEA. CDR3 size: 14 residues. CDR3: CSVVIFGHNYEQYF.

The J gene is TRBJ2-3, the V gene TRBV20-1. Germline CDR1 and CDR2: DFQATT and SNEGSKA (reference sequence). CDR3 length: 13 residues. CDR3 region: CSANAVSTDTQYF.

J is TRBJ2-5 and V is TRBV20-1; the TCRdb D gene call, TRBD2, has no DNA to confirm it. The germline gives CDR1 DFQATT, CDR2 SNEGSKA (reference sequence). The CDR3 contains 13 residues. CDR3 sequence: CSARQGGSWTQYF.

This chain links TRBV5-1 with TRBJ2-4; TCRdb calls TRBD1, which cannot be checked without DNA. Germline CDR1 SGHRS, CDR2 YFSETQ. CDR3 length: 14 residues. The CDR3 loop is CASSFLAGENIQYF.

The V gene is TRBV6-2 or TRBV6-3, the J gene TRBJ2-5. The germline CDR1 and CDR2 sequences are MNHEY and SVGEGT. The CDR3 runs 15 residues. The CDR3 loop reads CASSWGTGSQETQYF.

The CDR3 spells CASSLGSGGAGDEQFF. The chain carries TRBV6-2 or TRBV6-3 and TRBJ2-1; TCRdb's D call, TRBD2, is unchecked because there is no DNA. The CDR3 runs to 16 residues. Per the germline V gene, CDR1 is MNHEY and CDR2 is SVGEGT.

The chain joins TRBV3-1 to TRBJ2-3. Germline loops: CDR1 LGHDT, CDR2 YNNKEL (reference sequence). The CDR3 length is 12 residues. The chain's CDR3 is CASSPSTYTQYF.

The chain employs TRBV5-1 and TRBJ2-3; TCRdb's D call, TRBD1, is unchecked because there is no DNA. The CDR3 is made up of 14 amino acids. Germline CDR1 is SGHRS and CDR2 is YFSETQ. The CDR3 protein is CASSTGLPPDTQYF.

V usage is TRBV28 and J usage is TRBJ2-5. CDR1 MDHEN and CDR2 SYDVKM come from the germline V gene. This CDR3 comprises 17 residues. The CDR3 here is CASSPQPRTSSSETQYF. The full variable domain, completed using reference TRBV28 and TRBJ2-5, is DVKVTQSSRYLVKRTGEKVFLECVQDMDHENMFWYRQDPGLGLRLIYFSYDVKMKEKGDIPEGYSVSREKKERFSLILESASTNQTSMYLCASSPQPRTSSSETQYFGPGTRLLVL.

This rearrangement joins TRBV7-9 to TRBJ2-5; TCRdb proposes TRBD2, but this gene call is untestable without DNA. This CDR3 has 14 residues. Germline V gene sequence: CDR1 SEHNR, CDR2 FQNEAQ (reference sequence). The CDR3 loop is CASSPPARLETQYF. Combining the CDR3 with reference TRBV7-9 and TRBJ2-5 gives the whole variable domain DTGVSQNPRHKITKRGQNVTFRCDPISEHNRLYWYRQTLGQGPEFLTYFQNEAQLEKSRLLSDRFSAERPKGSFSTLEIQRTEQGDSAMYLCASSPPARLETQYFGPGTRLLVL.

The chain joins TRBV6-5 to TRBJ2-1; TCRdb selects TRBD2, and the lack of DNA leaves this call unchecked. The CDR3 sequence is 18 residues long. Germline V gene lookup returns CDR1 MNHEY and CDR2 SVGAGI. The CDR3 region is CASSRPGVAGDPTNEQFF.

The V and J genes are TRBV3-1 and TRBJ2-5; TCRdb names TRBD2, which stays unverified in the absence of DNA. The CDR3 has 18 amino acids. Germline lookup yields CDR1 LGHDT and CDR2 YNNKEL (reference sequence). The CDR3 sequence is CASSQGFRSGKAQETQYF.